A single sample gave rise to the 5 T cell receptor beta chains below, sequenced in a study of cytomegalovirus exposure and HLA in healthy donors. The PCR had 60 Vbeta and 13 Jbeta primers. Profiling relied on immunoSEQ multiplex PCR, and the TCRdb table lists in-frame clones only, not all of them. The sample contains 150,000 to 200,000 clones, approximately 83% of which appear only once. Sequencing was performed on PBMCs. Source of these receptors: a man between 18 and 29 years old in good health and CMV-seropositive.

This rearrangement joins TRBV18 to TRBJ1-1, with 8 bases identical to TRBD1. Per germline, CDR1 KGHSH and CDR2 LQKENI. With 6 bases clipped from V and 0 bases from J, the junction kept 9 bases outside the gene matches. This CDR3 spans 16 amino acids. Written as DNA, the CDR3 is TGTGCCAGCTCCCCGACAGGGGTAACCCTGAACACTGAAGCTTTCTTT. Its protein product is CASSPTGVTLNTEAFF.

This sequence joins TRBV5-1 and TRBJ2-6, with a possible D match to TRBD1 (5 bases). Germline V gene sequence: CDR1 SGHRS, CDR2 YFSETQ. The CDR3 covers 19 residues. Trimming removed 4 bases from V and 0 bases from J, with 20 bases in between. The CDR3 region is CASSLFGHSQVSGANVLTF. In DNA form, the CDR3 reads TGCGCCAGCAGCCTTTTTGGACACAGTCAGGTCTCTGGGGCCAACGTCCTGACTTTC.

This clone was detected once. This sequence joins TRBV9 and TRBJ2-3; 8 nucleotides agree with TRBD2. This CDR3 comprises 17 residues. Germline V lookup: CDR1 SGDLS, CDR2 YYNGEE. The ends lost 2 bases at V and 2 bases at J; junction bases unmatched: 10. CDR3 region: CASSVGRGQYHTDTQYF. CDR3 coding DNA: TGTGCCAGCAGCGTCGGGAGGGGACAATATCACACAGATACGCAGTATTTT. Full variable domain (missing parts from reference TRBV9 and TRBJ2-3): DSGVTQTPKHLITATGQRVTLRCSPRSGDLSVYWYQQSLDQGLQFLIQYYNGEERAKGNILERFSAQQFPDLHSELNLSSLELGDSALYFCASSVGRGQYHTDTQYFGPGTRLTVL.

This rearrangement joins TRBV2 to TRBJ2-7, with TRBD2 as a possible D gene (6 bases). Germline CDR1 SNHLY, CDR2 FYNNEI. The V and J ends lost 4 bases and 2 bases respectively, with 18 bases between them. The CDR3 runs 16 residues. The CDR3: CASSGEGVLATYEQYF. In DNA form, the CDR3 reads TGTGCCAGCAGTGGAGAAGGAGTACTAGCTACCTACGAGCAGTACTTC.

This clone was found once. This chain connects TRBV6-4 to TRBJ2-5, with D perhaps TRBD2 (7 bases). The better agreement between TRBJ2-7 and the DNA end casts doubt on the J call. This CDR3 spans 15 amino acids. CDR1 and CDR2 (germline): MRHNA, SNTAGT. CDR3: CASSDGGRGAYEQYF. CDR3 nucleotide sequence: TGTGCCAGCAGTGACGGGGGGAGGGGGGCCTACGAGCAGTACTTC.